The 29 T cell receptor beta chains in this list originate from one sample, sequenced in a study of T cell responses to AZD1222 COVID-19 vaccine (dated by TCRdb to the early 2020s). The sample's time point label, in plain terms: baseline before first vaccination. The treatment or condition label corresponds to: meningococcal conjugate vaccine given as trial control. Receptor libraries were prepared by the immunoSEQ multiplex PCR assay. In TCRdb, the immuneACCESS table is reduced to in-frame sequences with V and J assigned. These tables do not hold every clone; where another copy was compared, an unresolved V gene accounts for under half, and the others remain unexplained. Counted in this sample were more than 95,000 clones; around 90% of them appeared once. Of the sample, approximately 4.5% is held by the ten largest clones. The starting material was peripheral blood, obtained on day 0 of MenACWY control vaccination. Every receptor here comes from an adult in good health.

The V and J genes are TRBV7-9 and TRBJ1-3; a possible D gene is TRBD1 (6 bases). V gave up 4 bases and J gave up 0 bases, with 10 bases separating them. Germline loops: CDR1 SEHNR, CDR2 FQNEAQ (reference sequence). The CDR3 runs to 15 residues. The CDR3 nucleotides read TGTGCCAGCAGCTACAGGGTAGACTCTGGAAACACCATATATTTT. It specifies CASSYRVDSGNTIYF.

This clone was detected a few times. The CDR3: CASSVVGREGPNEQFF. DNA of the CDR3: TGTGCCAGCAGCGTAGTAGGGCGGGAGGGCCCCAATGAGCAGTTCTTC. This sequence joins TRBV9 and TRBJ2-1; TRBD2 matches 9 bases. With 0 bases clipped from V and 6 bases from J, the junction kept 7 bases outside the gene matches. Per germline, CDR1 SGDLS and CDR2 YYNGEE. CDR3 size: 16 residues.

The rearrangement links TRBV19 to TRBJ2-2, with D maybe TRBD1 (6 bases). Germline V gene lookup returns CDR1 LNHDA and CDR2 SQIVND (reference sequence). With 8 bases removed from V and 0 bases from J, the gap between germline ends came to 13 bases. The CDR3 contains 15 residues. CDR3 DNA: TGTGCCAGTTCAAGGGGGTTCGCGAACACCGGGGAGCTGTTTTTT. Translating gives CASSRGFANTGELFF.

This sequence joins TRBV18 and TRBJ2-1, with 11 bases fitting TRBD2. This CDR3 region has 18 residues. After removal of 0 bases from V and 2 bases from J, the junction contained 6 bases not matched to a gene. The germline gives CDR1 KGHSH, CDR2 LQKENI. The CDR3 spells CASSPPGVAGGPYNEQFF. The CDR3 bases are TGTGCCAGCTCACCACCGGGGGTAGCGGGAGGGCCCTACAATGAGCAGTTCTTC.

CDR3 amino acids: CASSFWTGTDYNEQFF. DNA of the CDR3: TGTGCCAGCAGTTTCTGGACCGGGACAGACTACAATGAGCAGTTCTTC. The gene calls are TRBV27 and TRBJ2-1; 7 bases match TRBD1. The J segment lost 3 bases and the V segment lost 3 bases, leaving 8 bases of the junction unmatched. CDR1 and CDR2 (germline): MNHEY, SMNVEV (reference sequence). The CDR3 extends over 16 amino acids.

The J gene is TRBJ1-5, the V gene TRBV29-1; D gene ambiguous. Germline assignment: CDR1 SQVTM and CDR2 ANQGSEA. CDR3 size: 12 residues. V was trimmed by 4 bases and J by 2 bases, leaving 6 bases between them. This CDR3 reads CSVVVGNQPQHF. The CDR3 coding sequence is TGCAGCGTTGTTGTCGGCAATCAGCCCCAGCATTTT.

CDR3 DNA sequence: TGCGCCAGCAGCTTGGCTACAGGCCAAGAAGCTTTCTTT. The encoded protein is CASSLATGQEAFF. The rearrangement links TRBV5-1 to TRBJ1-1; D possibly corresponds to TRBD1 (5 bases). The CDR3 spans 13 residues. Per germline, CDR1 SGHRS and CDR2 YFSETQ. V lost 0 bases and J lost 8, with 11 bases in between.

The CDR3 bases are TGTGCCAGCCTACCTCTAGCGGGAGGACCCAATGAGCAGTTCTTC. It codes for CASLPLAGGPNEQFF. The J gene is TRBJ2-1, the V gene TRBV5-4, with 11 bases matching TRBD2. The CDR3 is 15 residues long. The V gene end was trimmed by 7 bases and the J gene end by 6 bases; junction bases not matched to a gene: 9. CDR1 is SGHNT and CDR2 is YYREEE in the germline V gene (reference sequence).

The rearrangement links TRBV4-3 to TRBJ2-3; the D is unclear. The germline V gene encodes CDR1 LGHNA and CDR2 YSLEER. V lost 0 bases and J lost 3, with 7 bases in between. This CDR3 is built from 14 residues. CDR3 sequence reads: CASSQDFRTDTQYF. Written as DNA, the CDR3 is TGCGCCAGCAGCCAAGATTTCAGGACAGATACGCAGTATTTT.

This chain links TRBV18 with TRBJ1-1; D is possibly TRBD1 (6 bases). The CDR3 is made up of 14 amino acids. Germline-derived CDR1 and CDR2 are KGHSH and LQKENI. Trimming took 3 bases from V and 4 from J, leaving 12 bases between them. The CDR3 region has the DNA TGTGCCAGCTCACCCTTACAGGGATCCACTGAAGCTTTCTTT. Amino acids: CASSPLQGSTEAFF.

The chain carries TRBV29-1 and TRBJ1-5, with a tentative D call TRBD1 (5 bases). Germline CDR1 and CDR2: SQVTM and ANQGSEA. The CDR3 totals 15 residues. The V gene lost 6 bases and the J gene lost 4 bases, with 19 bases spanning the gap. The CDR3 DNA follows: TGCAGCGTAGGGGACGGGATACTAGGGAATCAGCCCCAGCATTTT. Translating gives CSVGDGILGNQPQHF.

Only one count was recorded for this clone. V usage is TRBV2 and J usage is TRBJ2-1, with D possibly being TRBD2 (6 bases). Germline V gene sequence: CDR1 SNHLY, CDR2 FYNNEI. V was clipped by 7 bases and J by 5 bases, with 12 bases between them. The length of the CDR3 is 13 residues. CDR3 sequence (DNA): TGTGCCAGCATAGGGACTGGCCACAATGAGCAGTTCTTC. Protein product: CASIGTGHNEQFF. The complete variable domain, with remaining parts taken from reference TRBV2 and TRBJ2-1, reads EPEVTQTPSHQVTQMGQEVILRCVPISNHLYFYWYRQILGQKVEFLVSFYNNEISEKSEIFDDQFSVERPDGSNFTLKIRSTKLEDSAMYFCASIGTGHNEQFFGPGTRLTVL.

V usage is TRBV7-2 and J usage is TRBJ1-6; no definite D call. Trimming stripped 5 bases from V and 9 bases from J, with 17 bases between. CDR3 length: 15 residues. CDR1 and CDR2 (germline): SGHTA, FQGNSA. CDR3 residues: CASSHGERSGSPLHF. CDR3 DNA sequence: TGTGCCAGCAGCCACGGGGAGAGGTCGGGTTCACCCCTCCACTTT.

The chain has TRBV7-9 and TRBJ2-5; 9 bases are shared with TRBD1. This CDR3 region has 14 residues. Germline trimming cut 2 bases from V and 9 bases from J; bases unmatched to any gene: 7. The germline V gene encodes CDR1 SEHNR and CDR2 FQNEAQ (reference sequence). The CDR3 bases are TGTGCCAGCAGCTTAAGACAGGGGGTTGGATCCCAGTACTTC. Protein sequence: CASSLRQGVGSQYF.

This chain joins TRBV7-8 and TRBJ1-2; TRBD1 matches at 8 bases. The CDR3 is made up of 15 amino acids. Looked up from germline, CDR1 is SGHVS and CDR2 is FQNEAQ. With V trimmed by 1 base and J by 4 bases, 5 bases remained unmatched. Here the CDR3 reads CASSLGGQVVYGYTF. The CDR3 nucleotides read TGTGCCAGCAGCTTAGGGGGACAGGTCGTCTATGGCTACACCTTC.

The chain carries TRBV19 and TRBJ1-5; no clear D. This CDR3 comprises 14 residues. The ends were cut back, 1 base at V and 6 bases at J, with 10 bases in the middle. Germline-derived CDR1 and CDR2 are LNHDA and SQIVND (reference sequence). In DNA form, the CDR3 reads TGTGCCAGTAGTATAGCCTCACCGTTTCAGCCCCAGCATTTT. Residues: CASSIASPFQPQHF.

V is TRBV5-4 and J is TRBJ1-1; 7 positions match TRBD1. After removal of 4 bases from V and 6 bases from J, the junction contained 12 bases not matched to a gene. CDR1 SGHNT and CDR2 YYREEE come from the germline V gene (reference sequence). The CDR3 is made up of 15 amino acids. The CDR3 here is CASSQKQGRSSEAFF. CDR3 DNA: TGTGCCAGCAGCCAAAAACAGGGGAGGAGCTCTGAAGCTTTCTTT.

The sample holds many counts of this clone. The chain links TRBV6-4 to TRBJ2-3; possibly TRBD1 for D (6 bases). Germline V gene data show CDR1 as MRHNA and CDR2 as SNTAGT. V lost 0 bases, J lost 2 bases, and 12 bases lay in between. The CDR3 is 16 amino acids. DNA for the CDR3: TGTGCCAGCAGTGACTCGATCTCAGGGGACACAGATACGCAGTATTTT. Translating it yields CASSDSISGDTDTQYF.

The V and J genes are TRBV29-1 and TRBJ2-5; tentatively, D is TRBD1 or TRBD2 (5 bases each). There are 13 residues in the CDR3. Germline V gene lookup returns CDR1 SQVTM and CDR2 ANQGSEA. Trimming removed 4 bases at V and 1 base at J, with 10 bases between. The CDR3 DNA follows: TGCAGCGTTGGACAGAGGGTCCAAGAGACCCAGTACTTC. Its protein is CSVGQRVQETQYF.

The CDR3 DNA reads as TGTGCCAGCAGCTCCTCTCCGACTTCACCTATTGAGCAGTTCTTC. It codes for CASSSSPTSPIEQFF. The rearrangement uses TRBV7-2 and TRBJ2-1; unclear D gene. Germline lookup yields CDR1 SGHTA and CDR2 FQGNSA. Deletions cut 4 bases from V and 9 bases from J, with 19 bases between. The CDR3 length is 15 residues. Full variable domain (missing parts from reference TRBV7-2 and TRBJ2-1): GAGVSQSPSNKVTEKGKDVELRCDPISGHTALYWYRQSLGQGLEFLIYFQGNSAPDKSGLPSDRFSAERTGGSVSTLTIQRTQQEDSAVYLCASSSSPTSPIEQFFGPGTRLTVL.

The V call is TRBV19, the J call TRBJ1-1; maybe TRBD1 (6 bases). This CDR3 spans 15 amino acids. V was pared by 5 bases and J by 4 bases, with 17 bases between. Germline-derived CDR1 and CDR2 are LNHDA and SQIVND (reference sequence). The CDR3 protein is CASSPRGIGVTEAFF. The CDR3 nucleotides read TGTGCCAGTAGTCCCAGGGGCATTGGGGTCACTGAAGCTTTCTTT.

The genes are TRBV9 and TRBJ1-6, with TRBD1 matching over 8 bases. The germline gives CDR1 SGDLS, CDR2 YYNGEE. The CDR3 contains 15 residues. The ends lost 4 bases at V and 9 bases at J; junction bases unmatched: 9. The CDR3 nucleotides are TGTGCCAGCAGCTTCGGACAGGGAATAAGTTCACCCCTCCACTTT. This codes for CASSFGQGISSPLHF.

The J gene is TRBJ1-6, the V gene TRBV6-5; D unclear. The CDR3 is made up of 13 amino acids. Trimming removed 6 bases at V and 10 bases at J, with 13 bases between. Germline CDR1 is MNHEY and CDR2 is SVGAGI. CDR3 residues: CASSLENGSPLHF. CDR3 nucleotides: TGTGCCAGCAGCCTTGAGAACGGGTCACCCCTCCACTTT.

This sequence joins TRBV4-2 and TRBJ2-1; a possible D gene is TRBD2 (5 bases). In germline, CDR1 is LGHNA, CDR2 YNFKEQ. The CDR3 consists of 15 residues. Trimming shortened V by 4 bases and J by 0 bases, and 10 bases separated the two germline ends. CDR3 protein: CASSRTGNSYNEQFF. The DNA for the CDR3 is TGTGCCAGCAGCCGGACGGGGAACTCCTACAATGAGCAGTTCTTC.

The chain uses TRBV7-2 and TRBJ2-5; D is possibly TRBD1 (5 bases). Germline V lookup: CDR1 SGHTA, CDR2 FQGNSA. Trimming stripped 5 bases from V and 0 bases from J, with 13 bases between. The CDR3 totals 15 residues. CDR3 protein: CASSARGTNQETQYF. The CDR3 DNA is TGTGCCAGCAGCGCAAGGGGCACGAACCAAGAGACCCAGTACTTC.

CDR3 residues: CASSLLEWDNSPLHF. Here the CDR3 DNA reads TGTGCCAGCAGTCTTTTAGAATGGGACAATTCACCCCTCCACTTT. The rearrangement links TRBV28 to TRBJ1-6; possibly TRBD1 for D (5 bases). Germline CDR1 reads MDHEN; CDR2 reads SYDVKM. CDR3 length: 15 amino acids. V was cut by 5 bases and J by 7 bases, with 15 bases left in between.

The genes are TRBV6-5 and TRBJ1-5; TRBD1 matches 9 bases. With V trimmed by 5 bases and J by 5 bases, 4 bases remained unmatched. CDR3 size: 14 residues. The germline CDR1 and CDR2 sequences are MNHEY and SVGAGI. The CDR3 loop reads CASSTGGGHQPQHF. CDR3 in DNA: TGTGCCAGCAGTACAGGGGGCGGTCATCAGCCCCAGCATTTT.

This chain links TRBV28 with TRBJ1-5; D is uncertain. The germline V gene has CDR1 MDHEN and CDR2 SYDVKM. This CDR3 comprises 16 residues. The germline V and J ends were trimmed by 2 bases and 1 base, with 12 bases remaining between them. The CDR3 loop is CASSLGVGKSNQPQHF. CDR3 sequence (DNA): TGTGCCAGCAGTTTAGGGGTAGGGAAAAGCAATCAGCCCCAGCATTTT.

This clone came up once. The DNA of the CDR3 is TGTGCCAGCACTTCGACAGGGGTATTTTCACCCCTCCACTTT. Encoded protein: CASTSTGVFSPLHF. The chain couples TRBV6-5 to TRBJ1-6, with 8 positions matching TRBD1. There are 14 residues in the CDR3. The germline V gene encodes CDR1 MNHEY and CDR2 SVGAGI. With 7 bases clipped from V and 9 bases from J, the junction kept 8 bases outside the gene matches.